Below, 14 T cell receptor beta chains from the same sample are listed, as sequenced in a study of blood T cell repertoires in COVID-19. Here immunoSEQ multiplex PCR was the method, and the copy in TCRdb shows in-frame clones only, minus some. Among roughly 180,000 clones, under 85% were seen once, and the ten largest hold roughly 17%. The sequencing sample was made of peripheral blood. The receptors were sampled from a man aged 55 to 69 with active or convalescent COVID-19.

The chain carries TRBV9 and TRBJ1-1, with 7 positions matching TRBD1. Germline CDR1 reads SGDLS; CDR2 reads YYNGEE. This CDR3 region has 15 residues. V was clipped by 0 bases and J by 6 bases; unmatched bases: 8. The CDR3 region has the DNA TGTGCCAGCAGCGTAGGGCCAGGGGGTGAATCTGAAGCTTTCTTT. It encodes CASSVGPGGESEAFF.

The chain is built from TRBV11-3 and TRBJ2-3; no reliable D call. V gave up 0 bases and J gave up 6 bases, with 4 bases separating them. This CDR3 has 12 residues. In germline, CDR1 is SGHNT, CDR2 YENEEA. CDR3 nucleotide sequence: TGTGCCAGCAGCTTAGAAGCGGATACGCAGTATTTT. Residues: CASSLEADTQYF. Together with reference TRBV11-3 and TRBJ2-3, the CDR3 gives the full variable domain: EAGVVQSPRYKIIEKKQPVAFWCNPISGHNTLYWYLQNLGQGPELLIRYENEEAVDDSQLPKDRFSAERLKGVDSTLKIQPAELGDSAVYLCASSLEADTQYFGPGTRLTVL.

The chain employs TRBV7-9 and TRBJ2-7; possibly TRBD2 for D (5 bases). Germline CDR1 reads SEHNR; CDR2 reads FQNEAQ (reference sequence). Trimming took off 6 bases at V and 7 bases at J, with 13 bases between the two ends. There are 12 residues in the CDR3. CDR3 coding DNA: TGTGCCAGCAGTTACCTCACGGGGGAGCAGTACTTC. This encodes CASSYLTGEQYF.

The gene calls are TRBV9 and TRBJ2-5; 10 bases map to TRBD2. Germline trimming cut 1 base from V and 3 bases from J; bases unmatched to any gene: 3. Looked up from germline, CDR1 is SGDLS and CDR2 is YYNGEE. The CDR3 is 15 residues long. The chain's CDR3 is CASSVIGTSEETQYF. The CDR3, as DNA: TGTGCCAGCAGCGTAATCGGGACTAGCGAAGAGACCCAGTACTTC.

A few counts support this clone. The chain employs TRBV5-4 and TRBJ1-4, with TRBD1 identical over 8 bases. The CDR3 contains 15 residues. Looked up from germline, CDR1 is SGHNT and CDR2 is YYREEE (reference sequence). With 2 bases clipped from V and 4 bases from J, the junction kept 4 bases outside the gene matches. The CDR3: CASSLLQGGNEKLFF. The CDR3 nucleotides read TGTGCCAGCAGCTTACTACAGGGGGGTAATGAAAAACTGTTTTTT.

This CDR3 is CASGAVGSPLHF. CDR3 DNA sequence: TGTGCCAGCGGGGCAGTGGGATCACCCCTCCACTTT. The chain employs TRBV11-2 and TRBJ1-6; tentatively, D is TRBD1 (5 bases). The CDR3 has 12 amino acids. Germline CDR1 SGHAT, CDR2 FQNNGV. Trimming stripped 8 bases from V and 10 bases from J, with 12 bases between.

The chain carries TRBV6-2 or TRBV6-3 and TRBJ2-2; a weak D match, TRBD2 (6 bases). Per germline, CDR1 MNHEY and CDR2 SVGEGT. The CDR3 consists of 13 residues. Deletions cut 2 bases from V and 7 bases from J, with 8 bases between. This chain's CDR3 is CASSYGDFGELFF. CDR3 coding DNA: TGTGCCAGCAGTTACGGGGACTTCGGGGAGCTGTTTTTT.

This chain connects TRBV14 to TRBJ2-4; the match to TRBD2 covers 11 bases. V shed 1 base and J 6 bases; nucleotides not matched to a gene: 5. CDR1 is SGHDN, CDR2 FVKESK, per germline. The CDR3 runs to 16 residues. The CDR3 nucleotides read TGTGCCAGCAGCCAAGTAGCGGGAGGGCTCGGAAACATTCAGTACTTC. Translated: CASSQVAGGLGNIQYF.

This clone appeared once. V is TRBV7-3 and J is TRBJ2-2, with 12 bases identical to TRBD2. The junction had 2 bases not matched to a gene; V was cut back by 3 bases and J by 9 bases. This CDR3 has 14 residues. Germline CDR1 and CDR2: SGHTA and FQGTGA. The CDR3 loop is CASSLTSGSRELFF. The CDR3 bases are TGTGCCAGCAGCTTGACTAGCGGGAGCCGGGAGCTGTTTTTT.

V and J are TRBV2 and TRBJ2-7; perhaps TRBD1 as D (6 bases). The CDR3 contains 14 residues. V was cut by 8 bases and J by 5 bases, with 19 bases left in between. Per germline, CDR1 SNHLY and CDR2 FYNNEI. CDR3: CASLTTGFYHEQYF. The CDR3 DNA is TGTGCCAGCTTGACGACAGGATTTTACCACGAGCAGTACTTC.

The chain uses TRBV7-9 and TRBJ2-2; TRBD1 aligns across 8 bases. V lost 5 bases to trimming and J lost 7 bases; unmatched junction nucleotides: 3. The CDR3 totals 13 residues. Germline values: CDR1 SEHNR, CDR2 FQNEAQ (reference sequence). CDR3 loop: CASSLQGVGELFF. CDR3 in DNA: TGTGCCAGCAGCCTACAGGGGGTCGGGGAGCTGTTTTTT.

This clone was found once. This sequence joins TRBV7-8 and TRBJ2-3; 9 bases align to TRBD1. This CDR3 has 15 residues. After removal of 5 bases from V and 5 bases from J, the junction contained 8 bases not matched to a gene. Germline loops: CDR1 SGHVS, CDR2 FQNEAQ. The CDR3 loop is CASSRRTGVGDTQYF. CDR3 nucleotides: TGTGCCAGCAGCCGGCGGACAGGGGTGGGAGATACGCAGTATTTT.

The table lists this clone with a few counts. This chain uses TRBV25-1 with TRBJ2-2, with 11 bases aligning to TRBD2. The trim removed 3 bases at V and 7 bases at J, leaving 7 bases unmatched. CDR1 MGHDK and CDR2 SYGVNS come from the germline V gene. The length of the CDR3 is 16 residues. The CDR3 is CASSDGTSGHGGELFF. The CDR3 DNA is TGTGCCAGCAGTGATGGGACTAGCGGACACGGCGGGGAGCTGTTTTTT.

The rearrangement joins TRBV14 to TRBJ2-7; 8 nucleotides agree with TRBD1. V lost 6 bases and J lost 3; bases outside the gene matches: 4. In germline, CDR1 is SGHDN, CDR2 FVKESK. This CDR3 has 13 amino acids. The CDR3 nucleotides are TGTGCCAGCAGTCGGACAGGGATCTACGAGCAGTACTTC. Translation gives CASSRTGIYEQYF.